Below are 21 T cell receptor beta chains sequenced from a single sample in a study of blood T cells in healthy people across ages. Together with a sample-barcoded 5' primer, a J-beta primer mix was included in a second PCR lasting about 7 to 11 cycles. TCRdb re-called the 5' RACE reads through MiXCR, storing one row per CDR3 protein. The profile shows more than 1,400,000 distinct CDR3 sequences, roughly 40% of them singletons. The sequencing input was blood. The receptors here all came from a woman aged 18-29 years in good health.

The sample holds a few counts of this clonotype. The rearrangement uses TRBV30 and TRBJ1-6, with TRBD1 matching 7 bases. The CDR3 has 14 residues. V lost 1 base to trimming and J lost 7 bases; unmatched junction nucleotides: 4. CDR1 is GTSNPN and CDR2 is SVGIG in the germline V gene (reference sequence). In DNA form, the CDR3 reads TGTGCCTGGAGTGCCGACAGGGAGAATTCACCCCTCCACTTT. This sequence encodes CAWSADRENSPLHF.

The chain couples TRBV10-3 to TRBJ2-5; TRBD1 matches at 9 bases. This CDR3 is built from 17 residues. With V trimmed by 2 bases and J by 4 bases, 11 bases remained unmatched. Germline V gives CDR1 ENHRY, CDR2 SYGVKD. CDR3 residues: CAISEPGDRAGGETQYF. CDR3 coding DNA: TGTGCCATCAGTGAGCCGGGGGACAGGGCAGGGGGAGAGACCCAGTACTTC.

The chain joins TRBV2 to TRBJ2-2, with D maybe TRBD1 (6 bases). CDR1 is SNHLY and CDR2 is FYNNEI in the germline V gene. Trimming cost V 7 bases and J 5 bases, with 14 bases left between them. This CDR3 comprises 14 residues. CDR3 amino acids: CASTSRGGTGELFF. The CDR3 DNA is TGTGCCAGCACTAGTCGAGGGGGTACCGGGGAGCTGTTTTTT.

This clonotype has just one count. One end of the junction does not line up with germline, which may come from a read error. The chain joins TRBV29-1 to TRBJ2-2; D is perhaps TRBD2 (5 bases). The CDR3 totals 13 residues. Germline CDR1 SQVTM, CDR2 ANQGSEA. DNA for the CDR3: TGCAGCTTCGGGCAGGAGAACACCGGGGAGCTGATTTTT. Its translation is CSFGQENTGELIF.

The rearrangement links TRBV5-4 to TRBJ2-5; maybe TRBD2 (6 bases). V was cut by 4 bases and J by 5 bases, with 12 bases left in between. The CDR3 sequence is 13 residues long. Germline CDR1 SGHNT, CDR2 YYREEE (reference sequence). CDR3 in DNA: TGTGCCAGCAGCCAAGGACTAACCGAGACCCAGTACTTC. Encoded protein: CASSQGLTETQYF.

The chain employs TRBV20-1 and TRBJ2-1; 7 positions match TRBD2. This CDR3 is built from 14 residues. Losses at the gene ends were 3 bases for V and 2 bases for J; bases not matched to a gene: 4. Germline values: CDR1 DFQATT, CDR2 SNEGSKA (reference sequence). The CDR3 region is CSASAGRAYNEQFF. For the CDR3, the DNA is TGCAGTGCTAGCGCAGGGAGGGCCTACAATGAGCAGTTCTTC.

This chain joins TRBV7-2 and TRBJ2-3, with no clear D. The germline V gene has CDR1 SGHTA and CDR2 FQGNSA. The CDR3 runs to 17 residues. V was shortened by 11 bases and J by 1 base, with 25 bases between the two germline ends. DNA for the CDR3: TGTGCCCAGCCCTCCAATAAACGAGGAAGTCGCACAGATACGCAGTATTTT. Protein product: CAQPSNKRGSRTDTQYF. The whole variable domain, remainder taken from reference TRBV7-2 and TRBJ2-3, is GAGVSQSPSNKVTEKGKDVELRCDPISGHTALYWYRQSLGQGLEFLIYFQGNSAPDKSGLPSDRFSAERTGGSVSTLTIQRTQQEDSAVYLCAQPSNKRGSRTDTQYFGPGTRLTVL.

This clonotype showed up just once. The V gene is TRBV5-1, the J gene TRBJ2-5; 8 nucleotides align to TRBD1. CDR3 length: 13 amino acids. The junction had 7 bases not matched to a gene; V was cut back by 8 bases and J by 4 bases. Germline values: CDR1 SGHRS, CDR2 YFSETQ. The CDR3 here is CASHPGTGETQYF. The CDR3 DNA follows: TGCGCCAGTCACCCCGGGACAGGAGAGACCCAGTACTTC.

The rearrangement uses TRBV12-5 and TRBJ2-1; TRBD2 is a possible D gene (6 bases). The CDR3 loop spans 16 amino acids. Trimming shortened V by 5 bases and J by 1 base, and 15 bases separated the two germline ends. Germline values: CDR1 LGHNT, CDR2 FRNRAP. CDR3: CASGVPLAGSYNEQFF. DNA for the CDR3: TGTGCTAGTGGTGTCCCCCTGGCGGGGTCCTACAATGAGCAGTTCTTC.

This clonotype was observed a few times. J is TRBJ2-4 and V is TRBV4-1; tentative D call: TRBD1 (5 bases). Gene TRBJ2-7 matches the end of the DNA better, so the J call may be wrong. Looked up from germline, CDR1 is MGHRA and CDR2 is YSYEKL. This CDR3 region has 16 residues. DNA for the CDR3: TGCGCCAGCAGCCAAGAAATGACAGTAAAATCCTACGAGCAGTACTTC. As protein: CASSQEMTVKSYEQYF.

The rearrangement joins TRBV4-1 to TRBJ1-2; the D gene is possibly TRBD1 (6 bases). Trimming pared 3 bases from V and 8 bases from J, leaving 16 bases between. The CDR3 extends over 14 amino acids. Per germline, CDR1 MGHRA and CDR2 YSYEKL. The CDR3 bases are TGCGCCAGCAGCCAGTCAGGGGCCGAGACGGGCTACACCTTC. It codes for CASSQSGAETGYTF.

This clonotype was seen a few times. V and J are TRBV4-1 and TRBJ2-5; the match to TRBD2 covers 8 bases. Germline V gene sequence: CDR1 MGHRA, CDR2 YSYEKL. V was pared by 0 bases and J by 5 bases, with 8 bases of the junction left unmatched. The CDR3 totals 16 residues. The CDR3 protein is CASSQDRASGSETQYF. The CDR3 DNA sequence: TGCGCCAGCAGCCAAGATCGGGCCAGCGGGAGTGAGACCCAGTACTTC.

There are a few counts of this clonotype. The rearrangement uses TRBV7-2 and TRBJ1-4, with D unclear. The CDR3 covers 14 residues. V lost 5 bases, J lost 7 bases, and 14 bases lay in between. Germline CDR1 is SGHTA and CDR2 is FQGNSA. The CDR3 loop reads CASSRRGVAEKLFF. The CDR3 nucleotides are TGTGCCAGCAGCCGTCGAGGAGTGGCTGAAAAACTGTTTTTT. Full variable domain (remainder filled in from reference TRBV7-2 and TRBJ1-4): GAGVSQSPSNKVTEKGKDVELRCDPISGHTALYWYRQSLGQGLEFLIYFQGNSAPDKSGLPSDRFSAERTGGSVSTLTIQRTQQEDSAVYLCASSRRGVAEKLFFGSGTQLSVL.

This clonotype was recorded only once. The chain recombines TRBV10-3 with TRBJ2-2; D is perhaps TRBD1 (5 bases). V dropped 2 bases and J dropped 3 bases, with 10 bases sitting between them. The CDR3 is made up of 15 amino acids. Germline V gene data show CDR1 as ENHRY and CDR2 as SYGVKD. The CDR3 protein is CAISERGRDTGELFF. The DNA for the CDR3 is TGTGCCATCAGTGAGAGGGGAAGGGACACCGGGGAGCTGTTTTTT.

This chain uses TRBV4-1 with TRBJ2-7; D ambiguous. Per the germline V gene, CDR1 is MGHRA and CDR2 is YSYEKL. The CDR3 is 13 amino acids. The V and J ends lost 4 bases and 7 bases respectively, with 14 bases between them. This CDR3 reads CASSPAHYNEQYF. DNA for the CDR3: TGCGCCAGCAGCCCTGCCCACTACAATGAGCAGTACTTC.

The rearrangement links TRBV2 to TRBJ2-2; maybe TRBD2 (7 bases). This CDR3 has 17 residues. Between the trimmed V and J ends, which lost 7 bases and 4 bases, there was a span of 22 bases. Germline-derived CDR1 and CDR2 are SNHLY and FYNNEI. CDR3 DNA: TGTGCCAGCACCCGCACCGGGGAGGGACAAAGCACCGGGGAGCTGTTTTTT. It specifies CASTRTGEGQSTGELFF. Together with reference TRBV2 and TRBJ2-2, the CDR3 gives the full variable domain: EPEVTQTPSHQVTQMGQEVILRCVPISNHLYFYWYRQILGQKVEFLVSFYNNEISEKSEIFDDQFSVERPDGSNFTLKIRSTKLEDSAMYFCASTRTGEGQSTGELFFGEGSRLTVL.

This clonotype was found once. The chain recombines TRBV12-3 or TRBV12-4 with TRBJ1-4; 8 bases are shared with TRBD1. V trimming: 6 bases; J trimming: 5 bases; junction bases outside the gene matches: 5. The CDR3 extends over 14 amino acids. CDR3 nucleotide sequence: TGTGCCAGCAGCCGGACAGGGCTAAATGAAAAACTGTTTTTT. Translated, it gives CASSRTGLNEKLFF.

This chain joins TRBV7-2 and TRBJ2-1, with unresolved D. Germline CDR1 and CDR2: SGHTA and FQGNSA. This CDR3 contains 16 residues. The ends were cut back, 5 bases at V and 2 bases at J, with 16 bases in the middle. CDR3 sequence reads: CASSRFPPGTYNEQFF. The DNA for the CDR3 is TGTGCCAGCAGCCGCTTCCCCCCGGGCACCTACAATGAGCAGTTCTTC.

CDR3 DNA: TGTGCCATCAGTGAGGGCTCGAACACCGGGGAGCTGTTTTTT. This translates into CAISEGSNTGELFF. V and J are TRBV10-3 and TRBJ2-2, with D unresolved. Trimming removed 2 bases from V and 0 bases from J, with 4 bases in between. Germline CDR1 reads ENHRY; CDR2 reads SYGVKD. The CDR3 is made up of 14 amino acids.

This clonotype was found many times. The DNA of the CDR3 is TGTGCCAGCAGCTTAGCGCAGGTCACAGATACGCAGTATTTT. Protein sequence: CASSLAQVTDTQYF. This sequence joins TRBV7-2 and TRBJ2-3; D gene ambiguous. V was trimmed by 0 bases and J by 2 bases, leaving 6 bases between them. CDR3 length: 14 residues. The germline V gene has CDR1 SGHTA and CDR2 FQGNSA.

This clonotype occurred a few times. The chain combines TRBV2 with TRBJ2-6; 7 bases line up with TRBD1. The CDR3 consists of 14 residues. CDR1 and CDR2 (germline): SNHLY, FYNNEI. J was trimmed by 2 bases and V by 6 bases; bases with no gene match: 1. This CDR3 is CASRTGAGANVLTF. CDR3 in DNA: TGTGCCAGCAGAACAGGGGCTGGGGCCAACGTCCTGACTTTC.